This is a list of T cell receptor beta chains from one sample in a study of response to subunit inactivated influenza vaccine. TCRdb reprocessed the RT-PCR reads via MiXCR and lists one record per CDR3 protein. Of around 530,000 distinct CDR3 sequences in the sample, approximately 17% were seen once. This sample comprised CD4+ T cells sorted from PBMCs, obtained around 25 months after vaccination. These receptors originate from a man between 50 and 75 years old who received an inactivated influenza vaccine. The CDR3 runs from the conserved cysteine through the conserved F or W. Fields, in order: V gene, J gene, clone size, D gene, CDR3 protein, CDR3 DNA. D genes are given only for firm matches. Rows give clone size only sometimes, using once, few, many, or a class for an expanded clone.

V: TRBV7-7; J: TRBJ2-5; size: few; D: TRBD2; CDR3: CASSSGLGARETQYF; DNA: TGTGCCAGCAGCTCCGGACTAGGGGCCAGAGAGACCCAGTACTTC
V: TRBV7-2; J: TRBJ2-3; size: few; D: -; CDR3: CASSLGSGTQYF; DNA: TGTGCCAGCAGCCTAGGGTCGGGTACGCAGTATTTT
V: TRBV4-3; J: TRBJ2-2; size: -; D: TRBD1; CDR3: CAPPGQVNTGELFF; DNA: TGCGCTCCCCCGGGACAGGTGAACACCGGGGAGCTGTTTTTT
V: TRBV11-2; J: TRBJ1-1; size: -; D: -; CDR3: CASSLGTPSGDTEAFF; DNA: TGTGCCAGCAGCTTAGGAACTCCTTCGGGGGACACTGAAGCTTTCTTT
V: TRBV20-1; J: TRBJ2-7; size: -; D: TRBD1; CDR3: CSARRTGPLEQYF; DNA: TGCAGTGCTAGGAGGACAGGGCCTTTGGAGCAGTACTTC
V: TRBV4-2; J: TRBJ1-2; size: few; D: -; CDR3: CASSQENRDYGYTF; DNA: TGTGCCAGCAGCCAAGAGAACAGGGACTATGGCTACACCTTC
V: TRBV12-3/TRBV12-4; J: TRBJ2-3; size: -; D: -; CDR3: CASSLSAPDTQYF; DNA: TGTGCCAGCAGTTTGAGTGCCCCAGATACGCAGTATTTT
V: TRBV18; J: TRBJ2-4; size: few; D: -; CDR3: CASSRAVGAKNIQYF; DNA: TGTGCCAGCTCACGTGCGGTAGGAGCCAAAAACATTCAGTACTTC
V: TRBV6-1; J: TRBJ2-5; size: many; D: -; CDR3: CASGTPFDAETQYF; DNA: TGTGCCAGCGGGACCCCTTTCGATGCGGAGACCCAGTACTTC
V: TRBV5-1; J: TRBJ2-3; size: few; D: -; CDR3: CASSPRRGAPDTQYF; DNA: TGCGCCAGCAGCCCTCGAAGGGGGGCCCCAGATACGCAGTATTTT
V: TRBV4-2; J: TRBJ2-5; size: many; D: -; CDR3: CASSQGGQAQETQYF; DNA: TGTGCCAGCAGCCAAGGAGGGCAGGCTCAAGAGACCCAGTACTTC
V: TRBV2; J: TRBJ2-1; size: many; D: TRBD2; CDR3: CASRGGLANNEQFF; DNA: TGTGCCAGCAGGGGTGGACTAGCGAACAATGAGCAGTTCTTC
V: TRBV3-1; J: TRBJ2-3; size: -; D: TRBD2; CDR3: CASSQALAGASDTQYF; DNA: TGTGCCAGCAGCCAGGCGCTAGCGGGAGCTTCAGATACGCAGTATTTT
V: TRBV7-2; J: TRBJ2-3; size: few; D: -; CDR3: CASSKYTDTQYF; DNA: TGTGCCAGCAGCAAGTACACAGATACGCAGTATTTT
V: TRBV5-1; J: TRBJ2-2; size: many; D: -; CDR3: CASSSKDTGELFF; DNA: TGCGCCAGCAGTTCAAAGGATACCGGGGAGCTGTTTTTT
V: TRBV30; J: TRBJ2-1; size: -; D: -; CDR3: CAWSVGGANTYNEQFF; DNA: TGTGCCTGGAGTGTAGGGGGGGCCAACACATACAATGAGCAGTTCTTC
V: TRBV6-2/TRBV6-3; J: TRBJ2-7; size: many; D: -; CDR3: CASSILGGQSYEQYF; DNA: TGTGCCAGCAGCATACTGGGTGGCCAATCCTACGAGCAGTACTTC
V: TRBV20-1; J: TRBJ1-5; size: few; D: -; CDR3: CSARDRQGYQPQHF; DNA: TGCAGTGCTAGAGATCGGCAGGGGTATCAGCCCCAGCATTTT
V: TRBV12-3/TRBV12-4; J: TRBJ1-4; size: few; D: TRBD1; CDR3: CASRRQGEKLFF; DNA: TGTGCCAGCAGACGACAGGGTGAAAAACTGTTTTTT
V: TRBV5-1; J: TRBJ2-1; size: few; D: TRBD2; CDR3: CASSYRLAVHNEQFF; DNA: TGCGCCAGCAGCTATAGACTAGCTGTCCACAATGAGCAGTTCTTC
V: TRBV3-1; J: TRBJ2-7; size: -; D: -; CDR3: CASSQSAEQYF; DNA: TGTGCCAGCAGCCAATCGGCCGAGCAGTACTTC
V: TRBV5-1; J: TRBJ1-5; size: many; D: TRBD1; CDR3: CASRTGDSQPQHF; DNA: TGCGCCAGCAGAACAGGGGATAGTCAGCCCCAGCATTTT
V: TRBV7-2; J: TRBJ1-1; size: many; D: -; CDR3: CASSQVFPEAFF; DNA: TGTGCCAGCAGCCAAGTTTTCCCTGAAGCTTTCTTT
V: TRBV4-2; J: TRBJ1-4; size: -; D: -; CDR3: CASSQRANEKLFF; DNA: TGTGCCAGCAGCCAGCGGGCTAATGAAAAACTGTTTTTT
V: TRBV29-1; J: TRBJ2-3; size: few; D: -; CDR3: CSANWGDREYF; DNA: TGCAGCGCCAACTGGGGAGATAGGGAGTATTTT
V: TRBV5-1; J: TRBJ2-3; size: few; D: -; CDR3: CASSLGRLSDTQYF; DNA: TGCGCCAGCAGCTTGGGCAGGCTTTCAGATACGCAGTATTTT
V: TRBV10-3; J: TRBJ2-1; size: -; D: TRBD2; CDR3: CAISSGRGTYNEQFF; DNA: TGTGCCATATCTAGCGGGAGGGGAACTTACAATGAGCAGTTCTTC
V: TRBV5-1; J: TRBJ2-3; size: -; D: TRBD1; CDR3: CASSLQGGTDTQYF; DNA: TGCGCCAGCAGCTTACAGGGGGGCACAGATACGCAGTATTTT